Presented here are 7 T cell receptor beta chains from one specimen sequenced in a study of regulatory T cells in long-lasting Graves disease. Indicated time point: persistent/refractory GD, antithyroid drugs over 5 years with positive TRAb. PBMC-extracted RNA yielded the TCR library. For TCR beta, libraries came from iRepertoire HTBI primers and Arm-PCR of CDR3 regions. TCRdb analysed the multiplex PCR reads with MiXCR anew, one entry per CDR3 protein. The repertoire holds roughly 450,000 distinct CDR3 sequences, with less than 25% as singletons. The material sequenced was peripheral blood mononuclear cells (PBMCs), taken when the disease was refractory, from a patient treated with antithyroid drugs. All receptors come from a female donor with Graves disease.

This clonotype showed up just a few times. The chain carries TRBV6-1 and TRBJ2-7; 8 bases are shared with TRBD1. CDR3 length equals 15 residues. CDR1 MNHNS and CDR2 SASEGT come from the germline V gene. Trimming at V came to 5 bases and at J to 3 bases, leaving 9 bases not matched to a gene. The CDR3 region is CASSLGQGTYYEQYF. CDR3 nucleotide sequence: TGTGCCAGCAGTCTCGGACAGGGCACCTACTACGAGCAGTACTTC.

Note on this clonotype: This could be a read error, since a much larger clone is one nucleotide away. J is TRBJ1-5 and V is TRBV27; no clear D gene. The CDR3 has 12 amino acids. Trimming shortened V by 6 bases and J by 3 bases, and 6 bases separated the two germline ends. Germline loops: CDR1 MNHEY, CDR2 SMNVEV (reference sequence). In DNA, the CDR3 is TGTGCCAGCAGGGTAGACAATCAGCCCCAGCATTTT. It codes for CASRVDNQPQHF.

Note on this clonotype: A much bigger clone sits one base away, suggesting this may be a read error. The chain couples TRBV6-1 to TRBJ1-6, with D hard to call. Germline loops: CDR1 MNHNS, CDR2 SASEGT. The CDR3 is made up of 14 amino acids. The CDR3: CAGSSTVWNSPLHF. The CDR3 DNA reads TGTGCCGGCAGTAGTACAGTTTGGAATTCACCCCTCCACTTT.

V and J are TRBV19 and TRBJ1-2; a weak D match, TRBD1 (5 bases). V was cut by 3 bases and J by 8 bases, with 19 bases left in between. CDR1 and CDR2 (germline): LNHDA, SQIVND (reference sequence). CDR3 length: 15 residues. CDR3 in amino acids: CASSIVGRESAGYTF. The CDR3 DNA is TGTGCCAGTAGTATTGTTGGCAGGGAGTCGGCGGGCTACACCTTC. The entire variable domain, with the rest obtained from reference TRBV19 and TRBJ1-2, is as follows: DGGITQSPKYLFRKEGQNVTLSCEQNLNHDAMYWYRQDPGQGLRLIYYSQIVNDFQKGDIAEGYSVSREKKESFPLTVTSAQKNPTAFYLCASSIVGRESAGYTFGSGTRLTVV.

This clonotype was observed many times. The chain uses TRBV5-4 and TRBJ1-2; D is unclear. This CDR3 contains 14 residues. The germline V gene encodes CDR1 SGHNT and CDR2 YYREEE (reference sequence). V gave up 3 bases and J gave up 4 bases, with 13 bases separating them. The CDR3 DNA sequence: TGTGCCAGCAGCTCCTCAACAGAAATCTATGGCTACACCTTC. Translated, it gives CASSSSTEIYGYTF.

The chain uses TRBV20-1 and TRBJ2-1; 7 nucleotides agree with TRBD1. This CDR3 has 16 residues. The germline V gene has CDR1 DFQATT and CDR2 SNEGSKA (reference sequence). J gave up 6 bases and V 5 bases, and 16 bases lay outside the gene matches. CDR3 in DNA: TGCAGTGCTCCAATCTACCCAGGACAGGTCTTCAATGAGCAGTTCTTC. This translates into CSAPIYPGQVFNEQFF.

This clonotype was recorded at least ten times. The rearrangement uses TRBV20-1 and TRBJ2-7, with TRBD1 as a possible D gene (6 bases). V shed 1 base and J shed 7 bases, with 17 bases lying between them. This CDR3 is built from 14 residues. Looked up from germline, CDR1 is DFQATT and CDR2 is SNEGSKA (reference sequence). CDR3: CSARAQGTVGEQYF. The CDR3 DNA reads as TGCAGTGCTAGAGCCCAGGGGACCGTGGGGGAGCAGTACTTC.